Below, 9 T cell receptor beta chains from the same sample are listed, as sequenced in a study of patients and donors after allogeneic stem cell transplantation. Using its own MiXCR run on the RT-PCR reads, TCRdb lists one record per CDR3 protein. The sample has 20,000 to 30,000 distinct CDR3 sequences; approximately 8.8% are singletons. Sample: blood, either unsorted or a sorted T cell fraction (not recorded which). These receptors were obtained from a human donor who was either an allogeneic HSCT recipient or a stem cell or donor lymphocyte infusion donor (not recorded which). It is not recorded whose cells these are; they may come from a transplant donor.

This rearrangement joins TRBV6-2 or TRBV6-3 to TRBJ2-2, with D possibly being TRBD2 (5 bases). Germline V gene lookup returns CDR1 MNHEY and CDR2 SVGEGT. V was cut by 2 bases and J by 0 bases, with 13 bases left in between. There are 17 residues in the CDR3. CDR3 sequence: CASSYTLAKANTGELFF. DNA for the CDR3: TGTGCCAGCAGTTACACCCTAGCAAAGGCGAACACCGGGGAGCTGTTTTTT.

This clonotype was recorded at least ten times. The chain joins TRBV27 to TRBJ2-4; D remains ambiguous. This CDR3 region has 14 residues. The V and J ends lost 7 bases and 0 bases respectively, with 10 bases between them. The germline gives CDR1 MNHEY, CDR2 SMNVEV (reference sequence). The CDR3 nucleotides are TGTGCCAGCACCCAGTTTTTAGCCAAAAACATTCAGTACTTC. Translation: CASTQFLAKNIQYF.

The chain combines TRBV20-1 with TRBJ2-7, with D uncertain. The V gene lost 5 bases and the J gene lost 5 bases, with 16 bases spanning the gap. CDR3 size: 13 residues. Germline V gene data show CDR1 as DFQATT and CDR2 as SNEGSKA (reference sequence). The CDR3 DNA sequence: TGCAGTGCTGGGCCGTGGACGGCCGACGAGCAGTACTTC. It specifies CSAGPWTADEQYF.

This CDR3 is CASSATDRGTDTQYF. Written as DNA, the CDR3 is TGTGCCAGCAGCGCCACGGACAGGGGCACAGATACGCAGTATTTT. The chain uses TRBV7-2 and TRBJ2-3; 8 bases match TRBD1. V dropped 5 bases and J dropped 1; count of bases not matched to a gene: 5. The CDR3 is 15 amino acids. Germline CDR1 is SGHTA and CDR2 is FQGNSA.

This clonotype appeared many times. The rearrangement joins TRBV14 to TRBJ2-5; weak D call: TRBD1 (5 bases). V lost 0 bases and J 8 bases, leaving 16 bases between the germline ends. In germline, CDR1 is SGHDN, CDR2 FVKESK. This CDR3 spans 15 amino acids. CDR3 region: CASSQDLGPSITQYF. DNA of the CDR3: TGTGCCAGCAGCCAAGATCTGGGGCCATCGATTACCCAGTACTTC.

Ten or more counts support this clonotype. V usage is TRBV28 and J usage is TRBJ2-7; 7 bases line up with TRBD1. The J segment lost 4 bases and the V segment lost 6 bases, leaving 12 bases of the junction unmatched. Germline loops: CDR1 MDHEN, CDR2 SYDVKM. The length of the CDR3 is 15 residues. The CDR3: CASSPPGQKKYEQYF. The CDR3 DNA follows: TGTGCCAGCAGCCCACCGGGACAGAAGAAATACGAGCAGTACTTC.

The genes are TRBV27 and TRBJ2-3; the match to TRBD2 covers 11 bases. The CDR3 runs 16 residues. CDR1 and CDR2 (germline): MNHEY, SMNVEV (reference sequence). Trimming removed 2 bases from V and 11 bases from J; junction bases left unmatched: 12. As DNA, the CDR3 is TGTGCCAGCAGTTTAAGTGGTAGCGGGGGGGCCGGGGGGCAGTATTTT. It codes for CASSLSGSGGAGGQYF.

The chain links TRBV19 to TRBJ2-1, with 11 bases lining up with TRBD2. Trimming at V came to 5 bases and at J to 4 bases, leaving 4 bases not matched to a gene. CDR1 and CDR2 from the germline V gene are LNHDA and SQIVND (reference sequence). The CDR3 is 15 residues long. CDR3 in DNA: TGTGCCAGTAGTCGACTAGCGGGGCTATACAATGAGCAGTTCTTC. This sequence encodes CASSRLAGLYNEQFF.

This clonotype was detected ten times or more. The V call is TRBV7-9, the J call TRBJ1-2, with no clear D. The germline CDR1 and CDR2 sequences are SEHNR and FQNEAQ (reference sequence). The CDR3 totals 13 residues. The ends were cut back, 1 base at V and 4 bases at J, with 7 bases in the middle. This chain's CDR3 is CASSLDLGYGYTF. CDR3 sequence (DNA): TGTGCCAGCAGCTTAGACCTAGGCTATGGCTACACCTTC.